Listed below are T cell receptor beta chains from one sample, sequenced in a study of blood T cell repertoires in COVID-19. Repertoires were generated with immunoSEQ multiplex PCR, while TCRdb's copy carries only in-frame clones and drops some. The data show under 200,000 clones, around four fifths seen once. What was sequenced was peripheral blood. These receptor sequences come from a man in his fifties or sixties with COVID-19, enrolled during active disease. CDR3s include the opening cysteine and the closing phenylalanine or tryptophan. The D gene is left open where the match is weak. Expanded clones are given a class, and other clones once, few, many or no size at all.

v_call: TRBV12-3/TRBV12-4
d_call: NA
j_call: TRBJ1-1
clone_size: few
cdr3_nt: TGTGCCAGCAGCATACAGGTGAACACTGAAGCTTTCTTT
cdr3_aa: CASSIQVNTEAFF

v_call: TRBV7-9
d_call: TRBD1
j_call: TRBJ1-2
clone_size: NA
cdr3_nt: TGTGCCAGCAGCACCCAGTGGGCAGGGGGCGCCGGGGGCTACACCTTC
cdr3_aa: CASSTQWAGGAGGYTF

v_call: TRBV13
d_call: TRBD1
j_call: TRBJ1-2
clone_size: NA
cdr3_nt: TGTGCCAGCAGCCAAACCCGGAGGGACAGGGTTCACTATGGCTACACCTTC
cdr3_aa: CASSQTRRDRVHYGYTF

v_call: TRBV18
d_call: TRBD1
j_call: TRBJ1-1
clone_size: NA
cdr3_nt: TGTGCCAGCTCACCACGGGACAGGGGACAGAACACTGAAGCTTTCTTT
cdr3_aa: CASSPRDRGQNTEAFF

v_call: TRBV7-9
d_call: NA
j_call: TRBJ1-4
clone_size: NA
cdr3_nt: TGTGCCAGCAGCCCGGCTACGGGACTGTTTTTT
cdr3_aa: CASSPATGLFF

v_call: TRBV4-1
d_call: TRBD1
j_call: TRBJ1-6
clone_size: NA
cdr3_nt: TGCGCCAGCAGCCAAGATCAGGGACAGGCCCTTTATCATTCACCCCTCCACTTT
cdr3_aa: CASSQDQGQALYHSPLHF

v_call: TRBV19
d_call: NA
j_call: TRBJ2-7
clone_size: once
cdr3_nt: TGTGCCAGTAGTATAGAACCGGACAGTTCCTACGAGCAGTACTTC
cdr3_aa: CASSIEPDSSYEQYF

v_call: TRBV7-9
d_call: TRBD2
j_call: TRBJ2-1
clone_size: NA
cdr3_nt: TGTGCCAGCAGCTTAGCGCGGGGACTATGGGCGTACAATGAGCAGTTCTTC
cdr3_aa: CASSLARGLWAYNEQFF

v_call: TRBV19
d_call: TRBD1
j_call: TRBJ1-1
clone_size: few
cdr3_nt: TGTGCCAGTAACGCGAGGGACAGCTCCAACACTGAAGCTTTCTTT
cdr3_aa: CASNARDSSNTEAFF

v_call: TRBV4-3
d_call: TRBD1
j_call: TRBJ1-2
clone_size: once
cdr3_nt: TGCGCCAGCAGCCAAGGGGACAGAGCTAACTATGGCTACACCTTC
cdr3_aa: CASSQGDRANYGYTF

v_call: TRBV5-4
d_call: TRBD1
j_call: TRBJ1-2
clone_size: NA
cdr3_nt: TGTGCCAGCAGCGACCCACGACAGGGGGCGCGATGGGGTGGCTACACCTTC
cdr3_aa: CASSDPRQGARWGGYTF

v_call: TRBV15
d_call: TRBD1
j_call: TRBJ2-2
clone_size: NA
cdr3_nt: TGTGCCACCAGCAGAGCAACAGGGGCCGGGGAGCTGTTTTTT
cdr3_aa: CATSRATGAGELFF

v_call: TRBV7-3
d_call: NA
j_call: TRBJ2-5
clone_size: once
cdr3_nt: TGTGCCAGCAGCTTAACCCTCGGGGAGACCCAGTACTTC
cdr3_aa: CASSLTLGETQYF

v_call: TRBV4-3
d_call: NA
j_call: TRBJ1-1
clone_size: NA
cdr3_nt: TGCGCCAGCAGCCAAGTGAGGCGAGGGACTGAAGCTTTCTTT
cdr3_aa: CASSQVRRGTEAFF

v_call: TRBV3-1/TRBV3-2
d_call: NA
j_call: TRBJ1-6
clone_size: NA
cdr3_nt: TGTGCCAGCAGCCAAATGGCCGATTCACCCCTCCACTTT
cdr3_aa: CASSQMADSPLHF

v_call: TRBV14
d_call: NA
j_call: TRBJ2-5
clone_size: NA
cdr3_nt: TGTGCCAGCAGCAATCGCCCGGACAGTCTAAATGTTCAAGAGACCCAGTACTTC
cdr3_aa: CASSNRPDSLNVQETQYF

v_call: TRBV20-1
d_call: TRBD1
j_call: TRBJ1-4
clone_size: NA
cdr3_nt: TGCAGTGCTAGTCCGGGACAGATAGTCGAAAAACTGTTTTTT
cdr3_aa: CSASPGQIVEKLFF

v_call: TRBV7-9
d_call: NA
j_call: TRBJ1-2
clone_size: NA
cdr3_nt: TGTGCCAGCAGCTTAGGTAGTGCCCGGGGCTACACCTTC
cdr3_aa: CASSLGSARGYTF

v_call: TRBV9
d_call: NA
j_call: TRBJ2-7
clone_size: NA
cdr3_nt: TGTGCCAGCAGCGTAGCGACCGGGAGCTCCTACGAGCAGTACTTC
cdr3_aa: CASSVATGSSYEQYF

v_call: TRBV6-2/TRBV6-3
d_call: TRBD1
j_call: TRBJ1-1
clone_size: NA
cdr3_nt: TGTGCCAGCAGTGGACAGGGTCCTCCTAAAGCTTTCTTT
cdr3_aa: CASSGQGPPKAFF

v_call: TRBV4-1
d_call: NA
j_call: TRBJ1-6
clone_size: NA
cdr3_nt: TGCGCCAGCAGCCAAGCAACGTCAGGTTATAATTCACCCCTCCACTTT
cdr3_aa: CASSQATSGYNSPLHF

v_call: TRBV5-1
d_call: NA
j_call: TRBJ1-2
clone_size: NA
cdr3_nt: TGCGCCAGCAGCACCTTCCTGGGGGGTGTTCATGGCTACACCTTC
cdr3_aa: CASSTFLGGVHGYTF

v_call: TRBV14
d_call: TRBD1
j_call: TRBJ2-3
clone_size: NA
cdr3_nt: TGTGCCAGCAGCCAAGCTATCTTGAGACAGGGGATCACAGATACGCAGTATTTT
cdr3_aa: CASSQAILRQGITDTQYF

v_call: TRBV9
d_call: NA
j_call: TRBJ2-5
clone_size: NA
cdr3_nt: TGTGCCAGCAGTGCTCTCCGAGGAGAGGGTTTGGGTGAGACCCAGTACTTC
cdr3_aa: CASSALRGEGLGETQYF

v_call: TRBV19
d_call: NA
j_call: TRBJ1-6
clone_size: NA
cdr3_nt: TGTGCCAGTAGTCAGGGGTTAAGGGTCCAGACACCCCTCCACTTT
cdr3_aa: CASSQGLRVQTPLHF

v_call: TRBV28
d_call: NA
j_call: TRBJ2-3
clone_size: NA
cdr3_nt: TGTGCCAGCAGTTTACGGTGGGATACGCAGTATTTT
cdr3_aa: CASSLRWDTQYF

v_call: TRBV5-4
d_call: NA
j_call: TRBJ2-5
clone_size: NA
cdr3_nt: TGTGCCAGCAGCTCCCCCCAGGGGCCCCAAGAGACCCAGTACTTC
cdr3_aa: CASSSPQGPQETQYF

v_call: TRBV5-1
d_call: NA
j_call: TRBJ1-2
clone_size: NA
cdr3_nt: TGCGCCAGCAGCTTGGCACAGTTTAACTATGGCTACACCTTC
cdr3_aa: CASSLAQFNYGYTF

v_call: TRBV7-6
d_call: NA
j_call: TRBJ2-6
clone_size: NA
cdr3_nt: TGTGCCAGCAGCTTAGAGCCGAAGGGAGGCTCTGGGGCCAACGTCCTGACTTTC
cdr3_aa: CASSLEPKGGSGANVLTF

v_call: TRBV10-3
d_call: TRBD1
j_call: TRBJ2-1
clone_size: NA
cdr3_nt: TGTGCCATCAGTGAGTCTGGGACAGGGTGGGATGAGCAGTTCTTC
cdr3_aa: CAISESGTGWDEQFF

v_call: TRBV2
d_call: TRBD1
j_call: TRBJ1-2
clone_size: NA
cdr3_nt: TGTGCCAGCAGTGTAGGACAGGGAGACTATGGCTACACCTTC
cdr3_aa: CASSVGQGDYGYTF

v_call: TRBV7-9
d_call: TRBD1
j_call: TRBJ2-2
clone_size: NA
cdr3_nt: TGTGCCAGCAGCTTCCCCGGGACAGGGAACACCGGGGAGCTGTTTTTT
cdr3_aa: CASSFPGTGNTGELFF

v_call: TRBV28
d_call: TRBD2
j_call: TRBJ2-7
clone_size: NA
cdr3_nt: TGTGCCAGCAGCCTTACAGCGGGACGGCGGGAGCAGTACTTC
cdr3_aa: CASSLTAGRREQYF

v_call: TRBV15
d_call: TRBD1
j_call: TRBJ1-4
clone_size: NA
cdr3_nt: TGTGCCACCAGCAGAGTGTTGACAGGGAATGAAAAACTGTTTTTT
cdr3_aa: CATSRVLTGNEKLFF

v_call: TRBV4-3
d_call: NA
j_call: TRBJ1-1
clone_size: NA
cdr3_nt: TGCGCCAGCAGCCAAGATTTAGATTATGGCACTGAAGCTTTCTTT
cdr3_aa: CASSQDLDYGTEAFF

v_call: TRBV15
d_call: TRBD1
j_call: TRBJ2-7
clone_size: NA
cdr3_nt: TGTGCCACCGCAGCGACAGGGCCCTACGAGCAGTACTTC
cdr3_aa: CATAATGPYEQYF

v_call: TRBV4-1
d_call: TRBD1
j_call: TRBJ1-2
clone_size: NA
cdr3_nt: TGCGCCAGCAGCCAAGGGGGACAGGGGCGCTATGGCTACACCTTC
cdr3_aa: CASSQGGQGRYGYTF